The rows below give T cell receptor beta chains drawn from one sample of a study of vaccination effects on CD4 cells after COVID-19. Which antigens these TCRs recognize remains unknown. Profiling relied on immunoSEQ multiplex PCR, and the TCRdb table lists in-frame clones only, not all of them. The table has some 79,000 clones, about 74% seen once; the top ten hold roughly 1.9%. The source material was CD4+ T cells from PBMCs cultured with HCoV-229E spike peptides, sampled before COVID-19 vaccination. The receptors originated from a human donor who received a COVID-19 vaccine. CDR3s include the opening cysteine and the closing phenylalanine or tryptophan. Fields, in order: J gene, D gene, clone size, V gene, CDR3 protein, CDR3 DNA. The D gene is left open where the match is weak. Expanded clones are given a class, and other clones once, few, many or no size at all.

TRBJ1-5 NA once TRBV5-1 CASSLEGPLSNQPQHF TGCGCCAGCAGCTTGGAGGGCCCTCTTAGCAATCAGCCCCAGCATTTT
TRBJ2-5 NA NA TRBV24-1 CATGVEGRETQYF TGTGCCACCGGGGTGGAAGGGAGGGAGACCCAGTACTTC
TRBJ2-3 TRBD1 NA TRBV24-1 CATSEHRGRIDTQYF TGTGCCACCAGTGAGCACAGGGGGAGAATAGATACGCAGTATTTT
TRBJ1-1 TRBD1 NA TRBV18 CASSPPKTGRWNTEAFF TGTGCCAGCTCACCACCAAAGACAGGGAGGTGGAACACTGAAGCTTTCTTT
TRBJ2-1 TRBD2 NA TRBV27 CASRTRPTSVGNEQFF TGTGCCAGCAGAACCCGACCGACTAGCGTGGGCAATGAGCAGTTCTTC
TRBJ2-6 TRBD1 few TRBV7-2 CASRPPGQGGSGANVLTF TGTGCCAGCAGACCGCCCGGACAGGGGGGATCTGGGGCCAACGTCCTGACTTTC
TRBJ1-1 NA few TRBV5-5 CASSFMGHPNTEAFF TGTGCCAGCAGCTTCATGGGACACCCTAACACTGAAGCTTTCTTT
TRBJ2-2 TRBD2 NA TRBV11-2 CASSPGTSGGTNTGELFF TGTGCCAGCAGCCCAGGGACTAGCGGGGGTACGAACACCGGGGAGCTGTTTTTT
TRBJ2-5 NA once TRBV18 CASSPRPRETQYF TGTGCCAGCTCACCTCGCCCCCGAGAGACCCAGTACTTC
TRBJ1-2 NA NA TRBV7-9 CASSKIEARGANYGYTF TGTGCCAGCAGCAAAATAGAGGCCAGGGGTGCCAACTATGGCTACACCTTC
TRBJ1-4 NA NA TRBV5-1 CASSLQASNEKLFF TGCGCCAGCAGCTTACAGGCTAGTAATGAAAAACTGTTTTTT
TRBJ2-3 TRBD2 NA TRBV7-3 CASSPSGGAGTDTQYF TGTGCCAGCAGCCCTAGCGGGGGGGCAGGGACAGATACGCAGTATTTT
TRBJ1-1 TRBD1 NA TRBV24-1 CATSDREEGTGIPEAFF TGTGCCACCAGTGATCGAGAGGAAGGGACAGGGATCCCTGAAGCTTTCTTT
TRBJ1-1 TRBD1 NA TRBV7-9 CASMGQGDTEAFF TGTGCCAGCATGGGACAGGGGGACACTGAAGCTTTCTTT
TRBJ2-3 TRBD2 NA TRBV5-1 CASSWGTSGGTDTQYF TGCGCCAGCAGCTGGGGGACTAGCGGGGGCACAGATACGCAGTATTTT
TRBJ2-2 TRBD2 NA TRBV10-1 CASSDELGRTGELFF TGCGCCAGCAGTGATGAACTCGGGAGGACCGGGGAGCTGTTTTTT
TRBJ1-2 TRBD1 NA TRBV4-3 CASSQDLGTVIGYTF TGCGCCAGCAGCCAAGATCTCGGGACAGTAATCGGCTACACCTTC
TRBJ1-4 TRBD1 NA TRBV5-1 CASSLVAWTGNEKLFF TGCGCCAGCAGCTTGGTAGCGTGGACAGGGAATGAAAAACTGTTTTTT
TRBJ2-5 TRBD2 NA TRBV7-2 CASSLVGSAGGRETQYF TGTGCCAGCAGCTTAGTTGGATCAGCGGGGGGGCGGGAGACCCAGTACTTC
TRBJ1-1 NA NA TRBV2 CASSERENTEAFF TGTGCCAGCAGTGAACGCGAGAACACTGAAGCTTTCTTT
TRBJ1-4 TRBD1 once TRBV5-6 CASRSGTGNEKLFF TGTGCCAGCAGGTCCGGGACAGGGAATGAAAAACTGTTTTTT
TRBJ2-5 NA NA TRBV6-6 CASRDLLTDSKETQYF TGTGCCAGCAGAGACCTATTGACAGACTCAAAAGAGACCCAGTACTTC
TRBJ1-6 NA NA TRBV6-4 CASSVTGNSPLHF TGTGCCAGCAGTGTCACAGGCAATTCACCCCTCCACTTT
TRBJ2-3 TRBD2 NA TRBV27 CASSLSRGLRGGDTQYF TGTGCCAGCAGTTTATCTCGCGGGTTGCGGGGGGGGGATACGCAGTATTTT
TRBJ1-4 TRBD1 NA TRBV2 CASDRGPGGKLFF TGTGCCAGCGACAGGGGCCCGGGAGGAAAACTGTTTTTT
TRBJ2-5 NA NA TRBV30 CAWSSARETQYF TGTGCCTGGAGCTCGGCCAGGGAGACCCAGTACTTC
TRBJ2-3 NA NA TRBV30 CAWRRVRGHPNTDTQYF TGTGCCTGGCGCCGAGTAAGGGGTCATCCAAACACAGATACGCAGTATTTT
TRBJ1-4 NA NA TRBV6-1 CASSGARQWGNEKLFF TGTGCCAGCAGTGGGGCTCGACAGTGGGGTAATGAAAAACTGTTTTTT
TRBJ2-3 NA NA TRBV4-1 CASSLTYGTPSTDTQYF TGCGCCAGCAGCCTTACGTACGGGACTCCTAGCACAGATACGCAGTATTTT
TRBJ1-2 TRBD1 once TRBV18 CASSQNKGQGYGYTF TGTGCCAGCTCCCAAAATAAGGGACAGGGATATGGCTACACCTTC
TRBJ2-3 NA NA TRBV24-1 CATSGGLGPYTDTQYF TGTGCCACCAGCGGCGGGTTAGGCCCATACACAGATACGCAGTATTTT
TRBJ1-3 NA NA TRBV5-1 CASWDNSGNTIYF TGCGCCAGCTGGGACAACTCTGGAAACACCATATATTTT
TRBJ2-1 NA NA TRBV21-1 CASSKEGSSYNEQFF TGTGCCAGCAGCAAAGAAGGCAGCTCCTACAATGAGCAGTTCTTC
TRBJ2-5 NA NA TRBV4-3 CASSQDRVETQYF TGCGCCAGCAGCCAAGATCGAGTAGAGACCCAGTACTTC
TRBJ2-4 NA NA TRBV19 CASSIQPAKNIQYF TGTGCCAGTAGTATACAGCCAGCCAAAAACATTCAGTACTTC
TRBJ1-5 NA NA TRBV18 CASSATGGLQPQHF TGTGCCAGCTCAGCGACAGGTGGGCTTCAGCCCCAGCATTTT
TRBJ1-5 NA NA TRBV20-1 CSARDTRERHF TGCAGTGCTAGAGATACGAGGGAGCGGCATTTT